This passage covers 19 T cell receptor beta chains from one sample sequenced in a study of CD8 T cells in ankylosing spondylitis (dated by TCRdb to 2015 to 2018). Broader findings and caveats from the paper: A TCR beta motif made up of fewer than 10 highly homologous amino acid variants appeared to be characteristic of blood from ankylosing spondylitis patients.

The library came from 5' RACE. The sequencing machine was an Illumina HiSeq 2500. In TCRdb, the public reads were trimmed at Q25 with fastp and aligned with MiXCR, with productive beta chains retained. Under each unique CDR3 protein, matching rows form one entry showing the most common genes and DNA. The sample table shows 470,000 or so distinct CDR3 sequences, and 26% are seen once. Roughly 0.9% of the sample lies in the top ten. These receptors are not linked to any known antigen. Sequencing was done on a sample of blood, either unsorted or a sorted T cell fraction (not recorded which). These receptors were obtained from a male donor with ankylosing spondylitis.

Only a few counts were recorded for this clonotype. This CDR3 is CASRGIAGVTGELFF. As DNA, the CDR3 is TGTGCCAGCAGAGGAATAGCGGGAGTTACCGGGGAGCTGTTTTTT. The gene calls are TRBV7-9 and TRBJ2-2; 9 positions match TRBD2. This CDR3 is 15 amino acids long. Germline CDR1 SEHNR, CDR2 FQNEAQ (reference sequence). Trimming took 6 bases from V and 5 from J; bases not matched to a gene: 7.

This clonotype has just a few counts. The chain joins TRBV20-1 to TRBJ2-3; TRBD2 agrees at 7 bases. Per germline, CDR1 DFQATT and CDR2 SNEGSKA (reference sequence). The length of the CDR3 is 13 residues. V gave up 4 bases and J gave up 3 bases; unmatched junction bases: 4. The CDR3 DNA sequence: TGCAGTGCTATGACGGGAGGAACAGATACGCAGTATTTT. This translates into CSAMTGGTDTQYF.

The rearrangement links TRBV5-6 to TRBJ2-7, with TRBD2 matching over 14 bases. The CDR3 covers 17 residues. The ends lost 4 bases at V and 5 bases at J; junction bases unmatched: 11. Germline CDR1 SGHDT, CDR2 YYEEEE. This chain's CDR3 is CASSLGLAGGNRNEQYF. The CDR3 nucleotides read TGTGCCAGCAGCCTCGGACTAGCGGGAGGTAATCGAAACGAGCAGTACTTC.

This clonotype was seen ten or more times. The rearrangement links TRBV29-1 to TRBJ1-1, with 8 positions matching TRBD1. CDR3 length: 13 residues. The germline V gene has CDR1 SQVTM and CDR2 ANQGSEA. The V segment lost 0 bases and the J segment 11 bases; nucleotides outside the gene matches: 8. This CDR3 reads CSVEEYRGEWAFF. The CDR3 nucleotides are TGCAGCGTTGAAGAATACAGGGGGGAATGGGCTTTCTTT.

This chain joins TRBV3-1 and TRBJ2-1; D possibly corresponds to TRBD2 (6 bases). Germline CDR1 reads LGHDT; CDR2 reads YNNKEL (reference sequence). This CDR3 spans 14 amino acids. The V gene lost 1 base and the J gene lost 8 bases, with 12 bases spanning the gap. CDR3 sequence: CASSQAGVRDEQFF. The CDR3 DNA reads TGTGCCAGCAGCCAAGCGGGAGTGAGGGATGAGCAGTTCTTC.

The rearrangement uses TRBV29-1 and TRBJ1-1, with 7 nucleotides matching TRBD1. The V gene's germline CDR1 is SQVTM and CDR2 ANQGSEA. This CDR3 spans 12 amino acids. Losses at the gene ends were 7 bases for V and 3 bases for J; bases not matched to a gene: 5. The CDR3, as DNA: TGCAGCGCCGGGACAGTAGACACTGAAGCTTTCTTT. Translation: CSAGTVDTEAFF.

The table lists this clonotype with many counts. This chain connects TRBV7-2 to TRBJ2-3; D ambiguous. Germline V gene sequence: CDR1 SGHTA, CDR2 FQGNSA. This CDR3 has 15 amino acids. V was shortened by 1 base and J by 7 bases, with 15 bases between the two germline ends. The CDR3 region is CASSLGPGSAYTQYF. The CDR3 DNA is TGTGCCAGCAGCTTAGGGCCAGGTTCTGCGTATACGCAGTATTTT.

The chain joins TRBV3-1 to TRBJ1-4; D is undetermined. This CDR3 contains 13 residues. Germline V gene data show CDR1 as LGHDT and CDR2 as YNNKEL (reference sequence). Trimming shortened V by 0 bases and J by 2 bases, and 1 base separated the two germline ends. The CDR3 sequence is CASSQDTNEKLFF. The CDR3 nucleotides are TGTGCCAGCAGCCAAGATACTAATGAAAAACTGTTTTTT.

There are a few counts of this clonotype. The CDR3 DNA is TGCGCCAGCAGCTCGTTAGCGGGAGGGCAAGAGACCCAGTACTTC. It is translated as CASSSLAGGQETQYF. The chain links TRBV5-1 to TRBJ2-5; TRBD2 aligns across 11 bases. The CDR3 consists of 15 residues. V lost 3 bases and J lost 2; bases outside the gene matches: 3. Germline CDR1 and CDR2: SGHRS and YFSETQ.

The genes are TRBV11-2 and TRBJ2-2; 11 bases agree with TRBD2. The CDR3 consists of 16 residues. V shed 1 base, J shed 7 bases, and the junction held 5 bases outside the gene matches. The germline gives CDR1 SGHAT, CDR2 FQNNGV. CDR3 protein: CASSLVLAGGGGELFF. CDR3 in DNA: TGTGCCAGCAGCTTAGTGCTAGCGGGAGGTGGCGGGGAGCTGTTTTTT.

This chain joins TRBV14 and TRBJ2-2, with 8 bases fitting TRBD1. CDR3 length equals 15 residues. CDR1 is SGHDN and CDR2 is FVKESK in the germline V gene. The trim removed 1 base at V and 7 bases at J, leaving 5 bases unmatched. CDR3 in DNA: TGTGCCAGCAGCCAAGTCCAGGGGGCCTTCGGGGAGCTGTTTTTT. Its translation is CASSQVQGAFGELFF.

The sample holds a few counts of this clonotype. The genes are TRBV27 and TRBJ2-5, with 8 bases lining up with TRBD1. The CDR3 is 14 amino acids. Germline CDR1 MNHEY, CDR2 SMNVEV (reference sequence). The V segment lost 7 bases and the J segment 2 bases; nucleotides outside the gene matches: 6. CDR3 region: CASTANRGQETQYF. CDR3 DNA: TGTGCCAGCACCGCTAACAGGGGGCAAGAGACCCAGTACTTC.

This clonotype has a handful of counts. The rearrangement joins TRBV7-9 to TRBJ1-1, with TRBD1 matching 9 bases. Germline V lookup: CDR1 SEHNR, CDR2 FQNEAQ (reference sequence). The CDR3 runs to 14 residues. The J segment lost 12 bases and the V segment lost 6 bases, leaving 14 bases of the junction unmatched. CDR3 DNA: TGTGCCAGCAGTCGGGCCCTTTCACAGGGGGCGACTTTCTTT. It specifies CASSRALSQGATFF.

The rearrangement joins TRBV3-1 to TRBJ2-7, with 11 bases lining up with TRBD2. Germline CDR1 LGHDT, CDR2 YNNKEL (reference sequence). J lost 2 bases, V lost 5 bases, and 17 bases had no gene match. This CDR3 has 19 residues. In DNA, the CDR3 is TGTGCCAGCAGCTCGACTGGGGGACTAGCGGTCTCCTCTCCCTACGAGCAGTACTTC. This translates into CASSSTGGLAVSSPYEQYF.

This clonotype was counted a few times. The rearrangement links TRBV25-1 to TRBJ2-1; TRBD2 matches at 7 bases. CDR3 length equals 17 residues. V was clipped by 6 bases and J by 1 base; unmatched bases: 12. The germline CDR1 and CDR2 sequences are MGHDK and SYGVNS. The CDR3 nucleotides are TGTGCCAGCAGACCCCGGGTAGGGAGGGGTTCCTACAATGAGCAGTTCTTC. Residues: CASRPRVGRGSYNEQFF.

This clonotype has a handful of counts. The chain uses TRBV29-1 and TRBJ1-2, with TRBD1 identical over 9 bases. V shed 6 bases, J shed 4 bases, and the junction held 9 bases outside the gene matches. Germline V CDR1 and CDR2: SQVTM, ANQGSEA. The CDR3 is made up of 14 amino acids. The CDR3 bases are TGCAGCGTCCACCGGGACAGGGCCAGCTATGGCTACACCTTC. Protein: CSVHRDRASYGYTF.

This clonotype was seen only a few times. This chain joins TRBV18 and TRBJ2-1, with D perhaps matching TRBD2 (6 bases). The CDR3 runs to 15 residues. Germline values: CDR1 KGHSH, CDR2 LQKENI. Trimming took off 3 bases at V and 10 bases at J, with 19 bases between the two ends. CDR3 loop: CASSPNRGLTWEQFF. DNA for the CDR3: TGTGCCAGCTCACCCAATAGGGGACTTACCTGGGAGCAGTTCTTC.

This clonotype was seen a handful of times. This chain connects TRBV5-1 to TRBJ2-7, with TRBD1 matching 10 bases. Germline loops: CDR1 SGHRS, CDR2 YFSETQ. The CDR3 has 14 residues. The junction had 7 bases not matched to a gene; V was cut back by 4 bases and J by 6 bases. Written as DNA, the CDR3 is TGCGCCAGCAGCCGGACGGGACAGGGGATCGAGCAGTACTTC. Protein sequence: CASSRTGQGIEQYF.

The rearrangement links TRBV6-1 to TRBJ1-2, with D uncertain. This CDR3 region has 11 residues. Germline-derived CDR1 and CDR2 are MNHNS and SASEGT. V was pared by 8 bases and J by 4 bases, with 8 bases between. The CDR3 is CASGWTYGYTF. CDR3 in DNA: TGTGCCAGCGGGTGGACCTATGGCTACACCTTC.